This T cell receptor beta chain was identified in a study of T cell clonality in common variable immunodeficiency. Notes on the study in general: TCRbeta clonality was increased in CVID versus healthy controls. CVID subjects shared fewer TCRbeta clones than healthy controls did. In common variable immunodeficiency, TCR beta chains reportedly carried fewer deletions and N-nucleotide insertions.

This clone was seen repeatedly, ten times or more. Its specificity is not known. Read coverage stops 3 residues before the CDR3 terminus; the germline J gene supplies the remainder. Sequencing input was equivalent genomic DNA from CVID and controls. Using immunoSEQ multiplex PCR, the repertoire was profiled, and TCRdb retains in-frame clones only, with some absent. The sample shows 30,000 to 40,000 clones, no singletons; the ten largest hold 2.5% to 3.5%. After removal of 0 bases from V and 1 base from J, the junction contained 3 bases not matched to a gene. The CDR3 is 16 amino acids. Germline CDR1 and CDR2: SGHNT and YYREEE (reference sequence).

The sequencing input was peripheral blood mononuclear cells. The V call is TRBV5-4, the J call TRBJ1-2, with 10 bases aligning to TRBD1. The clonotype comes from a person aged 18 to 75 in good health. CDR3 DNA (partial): TGTGCCAGCAGCTTGGGGGGACAGGGGATTAACTATGGC. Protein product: CASSLGGQGINYG. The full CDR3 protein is CASSLGGQGINYGYTF.